Listed below are T cell receptor beta chains from one sample, sequenced in a study of blood T cell repertoires in COVID-19. Libraries were prepared by immunoSEQ multiplex PCR; TCRdb keeps only in-frame clonotypes and omits some of them. This table holds about 110,000 clones, 65% to 80% found once. The source material was peripheral blood. These receptors all stem from a woman in her seventies with acute or convalescent COVID-19. The CDR3 runs from the conserved cysteine through the conserved F or W. Fields, in order: CDR3 DNA, CDR3 protein, D gene, V gene, J gene, clone size. A D gene is named only where the DNA matches it firmly. A row's size may be missing; if present it is once, few, many or a size class.

DNA: TGTGCCAGCAGTTACTCAACCGGGACAGGGGCGTACGAGCAGTACTTC
CDR3: CASSYSTGTGAYEQYF
D: TRBD1
V: TRBV6-5
J: TRBJ2-7
size: NA

DNA: TGCGCCAGCAGCTTGATGTCTAACAATGAGCAGTTCTTC
CDR3: CASSLMSNNEQFF
D: NA
V: TRBV5-1
J: TRBJ2-1
size: NA

DNA: TGCAGTGCGAGTAGCGGGGGGGCCTGGAGCGAGCAGTACTTC
CDR3: CSASSGGAWSEQYF
D: TRBD2
V: TRBV20-1
J: TRBJ2-7
size: NA

DNA: TGTGCCAGCAGCTTGGAGGGGACAGCCTATGGCTACACCTTC
CDR3: CASSLEGTAYGYTF
D: TRBD1
V: TRBV5-5
J: TRBJ1-2
size: few

DNA: TGTGCCAGCAGCTTGAGGGGACAGGGGAGCGGGGGGAATGGCTACACCTTC
CDR3: CASSLRGQGSGGNGYTF
D: TRBD1
V: TRBV5-4
J: TRBJ1-2
size: NA

DNA: TGTGCCAGCAGTGAGCTAGCCAAAACAGATACGCAGTATTTT
CDR3: CASSELAKTDTQYF
D: NA
V: TRBV6-4
J: TRBJ2-3
size: once

DNA: TGTGCCAGCAGCTTGTGGACAGGGGGACGTCAGCCCCAGCATTTT
CDR3: CASSLWTGGRQPQHF
D: TRBD1
V: TRBV11-3
J: TRBJ1-5
size: many

DNA: TGTGCCAGCAGTCCCTACAACAGGGAGAACACTGAAGCTTTCTTT
CDR3: CASSPYNRENTEAFF
D: NA
V: TRBV27
J: TRBJ1-1
size: NA

DNA: TGTGCCAGCAGTTTAGGGGGGGAGGATAGGCAGACTCTATTCTCCTACGAGCAGTACTTC
CDR3: CASSLGGEDRQTLFSYEQYF
D: TRBD2
V: TRBV27
J: TRBJ2-7
size: NA

DNA: TGCGCCAGCAGATCAGGGTGGACGGGTGGAAACACCATATATTTT
CDR3: CASRSGWTGGNTIYF
D: NA
V: TRBV5-1
J: TRBJ1-3
size: few

DNA: TGTGCCAGCAGTTTACAGGGAAGAGGGGAGCTGTTTTTT
CDR3: CASSLQGRGELFF
D: NA
V: TRBV12-3/TRBV12-4
J: TRBJ2-2
size: NA

DNA: TGTGCCAGCAAGGGACAGGGTTTCGTCAATGAGCAGTTCTTC
CDR3: CASKGQGFVNEQFF
D: TRBD1
V: TRBV25-1
J: TRBJ2-1
size: NA

DNA: TGTGCCACCAGTGAGCCACTAGCGGGGGAACAAGAGACCCAGTACTTC
CDR3: CATSEPLAGEQETQYF
D: TRBD2
V: TRBV24-1
J: TRBJ2-5
size: NA

DNA: TGTGCCAGCGAGAAAGAGAACTATGGCTACACCTTC
CDR3: CASEKENYGYTF
D: NA
V: TRBV6-5
J: TRBJ1-2
size: NA

DNA: TGTGCCAGCAGCTTGGGTTCGGCAGGGGGCGGCGGCTATGGCTACACCTTC
CDR3: CASSLGSAGGGGYGYTF
D: TRBD1
V: TRBV11-2
J: TRBJ1-2
size: once

DNA: TGTGCCAGTAGTTTTCCCGTGGACAGGGGATTGGGAGCTTATAGCAATCAGCCCCAGCATTTT
CDR3: CASSFPVDRGLGAYSNQPQHF
D: TRBD1
V: TRBV19
J: TRBJ1-5
size: NA

DNA: TGCGCCAGCAGCTCAGATGGAGGCAACACTGAAGCTTTCTTT
CDR3: CASSSDGGNTEAFF
D: NA
V: TRBV5-1
J: TRBJ1-1
size: NA

DNA: TGTGCCAGCAGTTGGGACAGCTATAGCAATCAGCCCCAGCATTTT
CDR3: CASSWDSYSNQPQHF
D: TRBD1
V: TRBV2
J: TRBJ1-5
size: NA

DNA: TGTGCCAGCAGCCCCGGACAGGGGAGCTATGGCTACACCTTC
CDR3: CASSPGQGSYGYTF
D: TRBD1
V: TRBV9
J: TRBJ1-2
size: NA

DNA: TGTGCCAGCCACGGGACAGGCATACACGAGCAGTACTTC
CDR3: CASHGTGIHEQYF
D: TRBD1
V: TRBV2
J: TRBJ2-7
size: NA

DNA: TGTGCCAGCAGCTCTGACAGGGGGGTATATGGCTACACCTTC
CDR3: CASSSDRGVYGYTF
D: TRBD1
V: TRBV11-2
J: TRBJ1-2
size: few

DNA: TGTGCCACCAGTACCCCCCCGGGAGGGGAAAGTAACACTGAAGCTTTCTTT
CDR3: CATSTPPGGESNTEAFF
D: NA
V: TRBV24-1
J: TRBJ1-1
size: NA

DNA: TGTGCCAGTAGTCCCCCGACGATAAGAGGCGGAGAGACCCAGTACTTC
CDR3: CASSPPTIRGGETQYF
D: NA
V: TRBV19
J: TRBJ2-5
size: once

DNA: TGTGCCAGCCGCGGTGCCCCGGGCAGGGATTCGGACTATGGCTACACCTTC
CDR3: CASRGAPGRDSDYGYTF
D: NA
V: TRBV27
J: TRBJ1-2
size: NA

DNA: TGTGCCAGCAGTTACTCACGCGGGGGGGTCCATACGCAGTATTTT
CDR3: CASSYSRGGVHTQYF
D: TRBD2
V: TRBV6-2/TRBV6-3
J: TRBJ2-3
size: NA

DNA: TGTGCCAGCAGTGACAACGACTATCAGCCCCAGCATTTT
CDR3: CASSDNDYQPQHF
D: NA
V: TRBV6-1
J: TRBJ1-5
size: few

DNA: TGTGCCAGCAGCCAAGGACTAGCGAGCACCGGGGAGCTGTTTTTT
CDR3: CASSQGLASTGELFF
D: TRBD2
V: TRBV11-3
J: TRBJ2-2
size: NA

DNA: TGTGCCTTGTGGGACTCGGCCTACGAGCAGTACTTC
CDR3: CALWDSAYEQYF
D: NA
V: TRBV30
J: TRBJ2-7
size: NA

DNA: TGTGCCAGCAGCAAACAGGGAGATGGCTACACCTTC
CDR3: CASSKQGDGYTF
D: NA
V: TRBV4-2
J: TRBJ1-2
size: NA

DNA: TGCGCCAGCAGCATTGGGACAGGGGGCGGGAGGGAGCAGTACTTC
CDR3: CASSIGTGGGREQYF
D: TRBD1
V: TRBV5-1
J: TRBJ2-7
size: NA

DNA: TGTGCCACCAGCACGCGGGGGGGTAGCACCGGGGAGCTGTTTTTT
CDR3: CATSTRGGSTGELFF
D: TRBD2
V: TRBV15
J: TRBJ2-2
size: NA

DNA: TGTGCCAGCTCACCTCAGGGTAACAATGAGCAGTTCTTC
CDR3: CASSPQGNNEQFF
D: NA
V: TRBV18
J: TRBJ2-1
size: NA